This TCR beta chain was obtained from a study of blood T cells in healthy people across ages. Study outcomes and limitations: For the donors, CMV status was unknown and possibly confounded expanded clonotype changes.

Primed by a sample-barcoded 5' primer and a J-beta primer mix, a second PCR proceeded for 7 to 11 cycles. With 12 random nucleotides, a template-switch adaptor tagged each individual cDNA molecule. TCRdb re-called the 5' RACE reads through MiXCR, storing one row per CDR3 protein. The sample carries 1.5 million to 2 million distinct CDR3 sequences, roughly 27% recorded once. With respect to this clonotype: Its target is not known.

The donors, healthy Caucasians from Russia, were aged roughly 6 to 90. There are 16 residues in the CDR3. Germline CDR1 is SGDLS and CDR2 is YYNGEE. V lost 0 bases and J lost 0, with 9 bases in between. The J gene is TRBJ1-4, the V gene TRBV9; no reliable D call. Sequencing input: blood. The clonotype was recovered from a woman under 40 in good health. The CDR3 sequence is CASSVGNLPTNEKLFF. CDR3 DNA sequence: TGTGCCAGCAGCGTAGGGAACCTACCAACTAATGAAAAACTGTTTTTT.